Below are 17 T cell receptor beta chains sequenced from a single sample in a study of Graves' ophthalmopathy and Graves' hyperthyroidism. Amplified TCR beta CDR3 regions were obtained using RNA transcripts as template. The library came from an HTBI-primed first-round RT-PCR and a second-round multiplex PCR. A single record per CDR3 protein comes from TCRdb applying MiXCR to the multiplex PCR reads. The sample carries under 800,000 distinct CDR3 sequences, 20% to 25% recorded once. The sample taken for sequencing was peripheral blood. These receptors all come from a woman aged 18-35 years with stable Graves' hyperthyroidism. Some clones in this sample may be carry-over from other donors' samples.

The J gene is TRBJ2-5, the V gene TRBV20-1, with 10 bases that match TRBD2. Per the germline V gene, CDR1 is DFQATT and CDR2 is SNEGSKA (reference sequence). Trimming took 0 bases from V and 5 from J; bases not matched to a gene: 6. The CDR3 spans 15 residues. Written as DNA, the CDR3 is TGCAGTGCTAGAGAGCTAGCGGGAGAGGCGGAGACCCAGTACTTC. Translation: CSARELAGEAETQYF.

The gene calls are TRBV6-1 and TRBJ1-2; D gene ambiguous. The CDR3 consists of 13 residues. The V end was cut by 2 bases, the J end by 4 bases, with 8 bases between. CDR1 is MNHNS and CDR2 is SASEGT in the germline V gene. The CDR3 reads CASSELAAYGYTF. The DNA of the CDR3 is TGTGCCAGCAGTGAATTGGCAGCCTATGGCTACACCTTC.

This clonotype appeared many times. The chain recombines TRBV19 with TRBJ1-2, with 7 nucleotides matching TRBD1. CDR1 LNHDA and CDR2 SQIVND come from the germline V gene (reference sequence). The trim removed 8 bases at V and 4 bases at J, leaving 4 bases unmatched. CDR3 length: 12 residues. The CDR3, as DNA: TGTGCCAGTGGGGGACAGTTCTATGGCTACACCTTC. Protein: CASGGQFYGYTF.

This clonotype was found many times. V and J are TRBV20-1 and TRBJ1-2; D gene unclear. The CDR3 runs to 13 residues. Germline CDR1 and CDR2: DFQATT and SNEGSKA (reference sequence). V shed 5 bases and J shed 5 bases, with 15 bases lying between them. CDR3 in amino acids: CSALEARKYGYTF. The CDR3 nucleotides read TGCAGTGCTTTAGAGGCCCGCAAATATGGCTACACCTTC.

This CDR3 reads CASTEGGPSYEQYF. In DNA form, the CDR3 reads TGTGCCAGCACGGAGGGGGGGCCGTCCTACGAGCAGTACTTC. The J gene is TRBJ2-7, the V gene TRBV6-1, with a weak D call TRBD2 (7 bases). Germline loops: CDR1 MNHNS, CDR2 SASEGT. CDR3 length: 14 residues. With 7 bases removed from V and 1 base from J, the gap between germline ends came to 14 bases.

This clonotype appeared many times. This chain's CDR3 is CASSRLSRVVNSPLHF. CDR3 bases: TGTGCCAGCAGCCGATTATCCCGGGTTGTTAATTCACCCCTCCACTTT. V gene TRBV11-2 combines with J gene TRBJ1-6, with D hard to call. Trimming cost V 5 bases and J 6 bases, with 17 bases left between them. The germline CDR1 and CDR2 sequences are SGHAT and FQNNGV. The CDR3 is 16 residues long.

The sample holds a few counts of this clonotype. The rearrangement joins TRBV12-3 or TRBV12-4 to TRBJ2-7; D is uncertain. CDR3 length equals 13 residues. Trimming left V 4 bases short and J 5 bases short, with 12 bases between. CDR3 sequence reads: CASSYGFVNEQYF. CDR3 nucleotide sequence: TGTGCCAGCAGTTACGGCTTTGTCAACGAGCAGTACTTC.

This clonotype was counted between two and nine times. The chain recombines TRBV29-1 with TRBJ1-2, with TRBD1 identical over 12 bases. The CDR3 consists of 13 residues. In germline, CDR1 is SQVTM, CDR2 ANQGSEA. The CDR3 spells CSEGQGARCGYTF. CDR3 nucleotide sequence: TGCAGTGAGGGACAGGGGGCGCGTTGTGGCTACACCTTC.

This clonotype was seen only a few times. V usage is TRBV5-1 and J usage is TRBJ2-5; tentatively, D is TRBD1 or TRBD2 (5 bases each). The V gene's germline CDR1 is SGHRS and CDR2 YFSETQ. V was pared by 0 bases and J by 5 bases, with 17 bases between. CDR3 length: 16 amino acids. In DNA, the CDR3 is TGCGCCAGCAGCTTGGCCGCAGGGTATTGGGGGGAGACCCAGTACTTC. This sequence encodes CASSLAAGYWGETQYF.

This clonotype was recorded a few times. The chain is built from TRBV6-2 or TRBV6-3 and TRBJ2-7; D may match TRBD1 or TRBD2 (5 bases each). From germline, CDR1 is MNHEY and CDR2 SVGEGT. Trimming cost V 2 bases and J 0 bases, with 26 bases left between them. The CDR3 is made up of 20 amino acids. CDR3 nucleotide sequence: TGTGCCAGCAGTTACGGGATAGGGGAGATCCACTTTCTCAGCTCCTACGAGCAGTACTTC. Protein: CASSYGIGEIHFLSSYEQYF.

This clonotype was found many times. The chain uses TRBV2 and TRBJ1-2, with a possible D match to TRBD1 (5 bases). V was trimmed by 6 bases and J by 3 bases, leaving 17 bases between them. There are 15 residues in the CDR3. The germline V gene encodes CDR1 SNHLY and CDR2 FYNNEI. The CDR3, as DNA: TGTGCCAGCAGACCGTACTGGGGAGGGGACTATGGCTACACCTTC. It translates to CASRPYWGGDYGYTF.

This chain joins TRBV5-4 and TRBJ2-7; 9 nucleotides line up with TRBD2. With V trimmed by 0 bases and J by 12 bases, 7 bases remained unmatched. Germline lookup yields CDR1 SGHNT and CDR2 YYREEE (reference sequence). The CDR3 has 13 amino acids. CDR3 DNA sequence: TGTGCCAGCAGCTTGGCGGGCGGGAGGGAGACGTACTTC. The encoded protein is CASSLAGGRETYF.

At least ten counts were recorded for this clonotype. The V and J genes are TRBV19 and TRBJ2-7, with D hard to call. This CDR3 region has 15 residues. The V end lost 5 bases, the J end lost 3 bases, and 17 bases lay between the germline ends. The germline V gene has CDR1 LNHDA and CDR2 SQIVND (reference sequence). This CDR3 reads CASSAPRGSVYEQYF. DNA for the CDR3: TGTGCCAGTAGTGCCCCCCGTGGATCCGTCTACGAGCAGTACTTC. The variable domain in full, with the rest retrieved from reference TRBV19 and TRBJ2-7, is DGGITQSPKYLFRKEGQNVTLSCEQNLNHDAMYWYRQDPGQGLRLIYYSQIVNDFQKGDIAEGYSVSREKKESFPLTVTSAQKNPTAFYLCASSAPRGSVYEQYFGPGTRLTVT.

The table lists this clonotype with many counts. J is TRBJ1-5 and V is TRBV20-1; D is undetermined. Deletions cut 0 bases from V and 5 bases from J, with 14 bases between. The length of the CDR3 is 15 residues. Germline-derived CDR1 and CDR2 are DFQATT and SNEGSKA (reference sequence). DNA for the CDR3: TGCAGTGCTAGAGATCGTGGAGGGTTCGATCAGCCCCAGCATTTT. Its translation: CSARDRGGFDQPQHF.

This clonotype was seen ten or more times. The CDR3 DNA follows: TGTGCCAGCAGCCCTACCGGGACGCGTAGAAGAAACACCATATATTTT. Protein: CASSPTGTRRRNTIYF. The chain recombines TRBV11-1 with TRBJ1-3, with D possibly being TRBD1 (5 bases). The germline V and J ends were trimmed by 5 bases and 5 bases, with 19 bases remaining between them. The germline gives CDR1 SGHAT, CDR2 FQDESV (reference sequence). The CDR3 sequence is 16 residues long.

V gene TRBV2 combines with J gene TRBJ2-2; 9 positions agree with TRBD2. The CDR3 loop spans 15 amino acids. The V gene's germline CDR1 is SNHLY and CDR2 FYNNEI. V dropped 7 bases and J dropped 2; count of bases not matched to a gene: 5. The CDR3: CASKRLAVNTGELFF. In DNA, the CDR3 is TGTGCCAGCAAACGACTAGCGGTCAACACCGGGGAGCTGTTTTTT.

V usage is TRBV28 and J usage is TRBJ2-5; 7 bases fit TRBD1. CDR1 is MDHEN, CDR2 SYDVKM, per germline. V trimming: 6 bases; J trimming: 4 bases; junction bases outside the gene matches: 11. The CDR3 covers 15 residues. CDR3 protein: CASSLYQGEAETQYF. CDR3 DNA: TGTGCCAGCAGCCTATATCAGGGGGAAGCAGAGACCCAGTACTTC.